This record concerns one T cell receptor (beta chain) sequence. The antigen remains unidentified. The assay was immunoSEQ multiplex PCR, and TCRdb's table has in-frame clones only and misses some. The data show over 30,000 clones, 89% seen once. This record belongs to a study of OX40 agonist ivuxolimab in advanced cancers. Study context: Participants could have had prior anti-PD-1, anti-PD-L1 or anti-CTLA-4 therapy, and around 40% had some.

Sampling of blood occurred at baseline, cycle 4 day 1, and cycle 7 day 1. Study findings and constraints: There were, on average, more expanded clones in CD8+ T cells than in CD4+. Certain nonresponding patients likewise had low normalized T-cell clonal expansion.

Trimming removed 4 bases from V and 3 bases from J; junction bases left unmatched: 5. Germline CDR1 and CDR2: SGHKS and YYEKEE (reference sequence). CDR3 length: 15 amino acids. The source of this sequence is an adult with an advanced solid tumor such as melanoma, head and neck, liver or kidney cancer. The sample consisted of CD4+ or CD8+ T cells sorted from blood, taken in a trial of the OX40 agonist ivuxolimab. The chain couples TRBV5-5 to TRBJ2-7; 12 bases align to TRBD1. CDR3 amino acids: CASSQGQGAYYEQYF. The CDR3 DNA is TGTGCCAGCAGCCAGGGACAGGGGGCATACTACGAGCAGTACTTC.